This record covers a single T cell receptor beta chain. This entry is derived from a study of blood T cell repertoires in COVID-19. Overall study: COVID-19 samples, acute and convalescent, were from the United States, Italy and Spain. In each case, the material was cDNA or gDNA derived from T cells, B-cell-depleted T cells, or PBMCs.

How the authors handled the data: Amplification of reference gene primers was used by the study to estimate nucleated cell counts. The table came from immunoSEQ multiplex PCR; TCRdb's copy has only in-frame clones and leaves some out. The D gene and trimming were derived from the DNA, and the V and J assignments and clone size from that table. The table has roughly 50,000 clones, roughly 83% seen once. Trimming removed 1 base at V and 7 bases at J, with 7 bases between. Germline CDR1 is PRHDT and CDR2 is FYEKMQ (reference sequence). This CDR3 has 12 residues. The specimen sequenced was peripheral blood. This clonotype was sampled from a human donor in a cohort sampled during active COVID-19. This sequence joins TRBV13 and TRBJ1-2; tentatively, D is TRBD1 (5 bases). CDR3 residues: CASSLAGIGYTF. The CDR3 region has the DNA TGTGCCAGCAGCTTAGCAGGGATTGGCTACACCTTC.